The 10 T cell receptor beta chains in this list originate from one sample, sequenced in a study of blood T cell repertoires in COVID-19. Profiling relied on immunoSEQ multiplex PCR, and the TCRdb table lists in-frame clones only, not all of them. This table has tens of thousands of clones, roughly 85% appearing once. Sequenced input: peripheral blood. These receptors were obtained from a human donor in a cohort sampled during active COVID-19.

The rearrangement joins TRBV3-1 (or the pseudogene TRBV3-2) to TRBJ2-6; D is undetermined. The germline gives CDR1 LGHDT, CDR2 YNNKEL (reference sequence). V shed 1 base and J shed 3 bases, with 4 bases lying between them. This CDR3 is 14 amino acids long. The CDR3 reads CASSQGLGANVLTF. The CDR3, as DNA: TGTGCCAGCAGCCAAGGGCTTGGGGCCAACGTCCTGACTTTC.

This chain links TRBV30 with TRBJ2-7; 8 nucleotides match TRBD1. In germline, CDR1 is GTSNPN, CDR2 SVGIG (reference sequence). V was clipped by 3 bases and J by 5 bases; unmatched bases: 9. The length of the CDR3 is 14 residues. The CDR3 coding sequence is TGTGCCTGGAGGGGAGGACAGGGTTTCCACGAGCAGTACTTC. It encodes CAWRGGQGFHEQYF.

V is TRBV4-1 and J is TRBJ2-1; 13 nucleotides align to TRBD2. CDR1 is MGHRA, CDR2 YSYEKL, per germline. Unmatched junction bases numbered 3, after V lost 2 bases and J lost 2 bases. The CDR3 runs to 17 residues. CDR3 residues: CASSQTSGRGTYNEQFF. The CDR3 DNA sequence: TGCGCCAGCAGCCAAACTAGCGGGAGGGGAACCTACAATGAGCAGTTCTTC.

The V and J genes are TRBV6-5 and TRBJ2-7, with 9 bases fitting TRBD1. The CDR3 length is 16 residues. Germline V gene sequence: CDR1 MNHEY, CDR2 SVGAGI. The trim removed 4 bases at V and 7 bases at J, leaving 14 bases unmatched. As DNA, the CDR3 is TGTGCCAGCAGTTCCCCCTGGGGGGACAGGGTACGGGAGCAGTACTTC. It yields the protein CASSSPWGDRVREQYF.

The chain couples TRBV5-1 to TRBJ1-4, with 10 bases that match TRBD1. The CDR3 is made up of 14 amino acids. In germline, CDR1 is SGHRS, CDR2 YFSETQ. J lost 5 bases, V lost 3 bases, and 1 base had no gene match. CDR3 amino acids: CASSWTGGNEKLFF. The CDR3 DNA reads as TGCGCCAGCAGCTGGACAGGGGGGAATGAAAAACTGTTTTTT. Full variable domain (remainder filled in from reference TRBV5-1 and TRBJ1-4): KAGVTQTPRYLIKTRGQQVTLSCSPISGHRSVSWYQQTPGQGLQFLFEYFSETQRNKGNFPGRFSGRQFSNSRSEMNVSTLELGDSALYLCASSWTGGNEKLFFGSGTQLSVL.

The chain is built from TRBV19 and TRBJ1-6; D might be TRBD1 (6 bases). This CDR3 has 14 amino acids. CDR1 is LNHDA and CDR2 is SQIVND in the germline V gene (reference sequence). V was pared by 7 bases and J by 6 bases, with 13 bases between. The CDR3 nucleotides read TGTGCCAGTACCTCGGACAGAAGTAATTCACCCCTCCACTTT. Amino acid sequence: CASTSDRSNSPLHF. The full variable domain, rest sourced from reference TRBV19 and TRBJ1-6, is DGGITQSPKYLFRKEGQNVTLSCEQNLNHDAMYWYRQDPGQGLRLIYYSQIVNDFQKGDIAEGYSVSREKKESFPLTVTSAQKNPTAFYLCASTSDRSNSPLHFGNGTRLTVT.

This clone was seen a single time. This chain links TRBV28 with TRBJ1-5; TRBD1 matches at 7 bases. This CDR3 is 13 amino acids long. With V trimmed by 2 bases and J by 6 bases, 1 base remained unmatched. The germline V gene encodes CDR1 MDHEN and CDR2 SYDVKM. CDR3 sequence reads: CASSLRGPQPQHF. Here the CDR3 DNA reads TGTGCCAGCAGTTTAAGGGGGCCTCAGCCCCAGCATTTT.

The gene calls are TRBV11-1 and TRBJ2-1, with D hard to call. V was trimmed by 1 base and J by 5 bases, leaving 6 bases between them. The CDR3 spans 13 residues. Germline loops: CDR1 SGHAT, CDR2 FQDESV (reference sequence). The CDR3 bases are TGTGCCAGCAGCTTAGATCCTAACAATGAGCAGTTCTTC. The encoded protein is CASSLDPNNEQFF.

The chain joins TRBV6-1 to TRBJ2-5; D perhaps matches TRBD1 (6 bases). This CDR3 region has 15 residues. V was shortened by 1 base and J by 4 bases, with 13 bases between the two germline ends. Germline loops: CDR1 MNHNS, CDR2 SASEGT. The CDR3 loop is CASSEGGRRLETQYF. The CDR3 DNA is TGTGCCAGCAGTGAAGGGGGGCGAAGATTAGAGACCCAGTACTTC.

The rearrangement joins TRBV6-5 to TRBJ1-1; 8 bases fit TRBD1. Trimming at V came to 6 bases and at J to 0 bases, leaving 6 bases not matched to a gene. CDR1 is MNHEY, CDR2 SVGAGI, per germline. CDR3 size: 15 residues. The CDR3 DNA sequence: TGTGCCAGCAGGACCAGGGGACAGGTGAACACTGAAGCTTTCTTT. It yields the protein CASRTRGQVNTEAFF.